The entry below describes one T cell receptor (beta chain). These data are taken from a study of blood T cell repertoires in COVID-19. The wider study: COVID-19 samples from acute and convalescent phases originated in the United States, Italy and Spain.

Produced via immunoSEQ multiplex PCR; TCRdb's table is partial and in-frame only. In the table there are some 99,000 clones, about 82% of which are singletons. Trimming pared 4 bases from V and 0 bases from J, leaving 9 bases between. This CDR3 spans 14 amino acids. Per the germline V gene, CDR1 is SNHLY and CDR2 is FYNNEI. The chain employs TRBV2 and TRBJ1-1, with D unclear. Sequenced: peripheral blood. This receptor was obtained from an older woman in a cohort sampled during active or convalescent COVID-19. DNA of the CDR3: TGTGCCAGCAGTGTACAGAGCATGAACACTGAAGCTTTCTTT. The encoded protein is CASSVQSMNTEAFF.